This T cell receptor beta chain was identified in a study of T-cell reconstitution after alpha-beta-depleted transplantation in children. Study-level points and caveats: TCRbeta diversity was high at day 60 in some patients (a result of surviving recipient T cells and thymic progenitors). As was reported, about two months after transplant, alpha-beta T cells came from several hundred expanded graft clones. Newly generated T cells supplied most T-cell counts and diversity one year post-transplant.

The CDR3 has 14 amino acids. V was trimmed by 3 bases and J by 10 bases, leaving 17 bases between them. CDR1 and CDR2 (germline): SGDLS, YYNGEE. As it was prepared, the TCRbeta library received unique molecular identifiers. From the PCR reads, TCRdb called clonotypes with MiXCR, one entry per CDR3 protein. The sample has roughly 350,000 distinct CDR3 sequences, around 16% seen once. This clonotype was seen a few times. The antigen is unknown. This receptor was identified in a male patient under 10 years old who had a stem cell transplant for acute lymphoblastic leukemia, so the T cells may come from the graft donor. This sample comprised PBMCs, mostly from graft donor cells, obtained 360 days after TCRalphabeta/CD19-depleted stem cell transplant. The chain recombines TRBV9 with TRBJ2-1; D is ambiguous. CDR3 sequence: CASSDRLDMTEQFF. Written as DNA, the CDR3 is TGTGCCAGCAGCGATAGGTTGGATATGACCGAGCAGTTCTTC.